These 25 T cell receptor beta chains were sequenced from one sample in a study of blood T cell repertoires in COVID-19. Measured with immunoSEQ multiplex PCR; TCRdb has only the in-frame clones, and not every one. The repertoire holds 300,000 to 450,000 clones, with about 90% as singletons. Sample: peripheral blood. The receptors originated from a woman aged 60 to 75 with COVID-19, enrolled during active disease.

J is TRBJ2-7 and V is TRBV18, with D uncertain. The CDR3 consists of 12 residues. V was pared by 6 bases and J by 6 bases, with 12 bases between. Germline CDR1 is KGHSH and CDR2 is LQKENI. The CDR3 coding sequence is TGTGCCAGCTCCCTGTCAGATCGCGAGCAGTACTTC. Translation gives CASSLSDREQYF. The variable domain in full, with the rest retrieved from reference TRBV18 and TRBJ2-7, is NAGVMQNPRHLVRRRGQEARLRCSPMKGHSHVYWYRQLPEEGLKFMVYLQKENIIDESGMPKERFSAEFPKEGPSILRIQQVVRGDSAAYFCASSLSDREQYFGPGTRLTVT.

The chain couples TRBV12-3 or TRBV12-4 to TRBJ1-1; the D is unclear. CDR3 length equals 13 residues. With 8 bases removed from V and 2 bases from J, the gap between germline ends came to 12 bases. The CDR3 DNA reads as TGTGCCAGCGCCGATACTCTTAACACTGAAGCTTTCTTT. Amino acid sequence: CASADTLNTEAFF.

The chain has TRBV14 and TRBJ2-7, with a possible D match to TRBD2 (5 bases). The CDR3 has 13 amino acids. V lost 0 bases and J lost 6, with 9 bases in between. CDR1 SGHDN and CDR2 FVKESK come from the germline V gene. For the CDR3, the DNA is TGTGCCAGCAGCCAAGATAGGCGGGTCGAGCAGTACTTC. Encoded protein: CASSQDRRVEQYF.

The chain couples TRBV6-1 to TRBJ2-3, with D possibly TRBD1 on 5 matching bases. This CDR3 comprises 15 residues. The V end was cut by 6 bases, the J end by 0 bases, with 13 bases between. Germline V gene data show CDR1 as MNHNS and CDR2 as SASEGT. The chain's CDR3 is CASRRTLTSTDTQYF. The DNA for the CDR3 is TGTGCCAGCAGGAGGACACTTACTAGCACAGATACGCAGTATTTT.

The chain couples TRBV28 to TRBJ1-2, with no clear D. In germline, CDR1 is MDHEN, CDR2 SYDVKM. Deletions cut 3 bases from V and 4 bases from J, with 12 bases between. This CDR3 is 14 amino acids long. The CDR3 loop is CASSFDSLAYGYTF. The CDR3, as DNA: TGTGCCAGCAGTTTTGACTCTTTGGCCTATGGCTACACCTTC.

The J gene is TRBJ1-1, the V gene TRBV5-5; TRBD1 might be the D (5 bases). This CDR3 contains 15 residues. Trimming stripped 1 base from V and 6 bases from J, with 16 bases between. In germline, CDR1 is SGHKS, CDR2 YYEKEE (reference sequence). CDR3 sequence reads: CASSLISGGTSEAFF. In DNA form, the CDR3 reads TGTGCCAGCAGCTTGATTTCGGGGGGTACCTCTGAAGCTTTCTTT.

CDR3 in amino acids: CASSLGQGKETQYF. The CDR3 DNA sequence: TGCGCCAGCAGCTTAGGGCAGGGGAAAGAGACCCAGTACTTC. The rearrangement links TRBV5-1 to TRBJ2-5, with D perhaps matching TRBD1 (6 bases). Trimming left V 2 bases short and J 3 bases short, with 11 bases between. The CDR3 is 14 amino acids. The V gene's germline CDR1 is SGHRS and CDR2 YFSETQ.

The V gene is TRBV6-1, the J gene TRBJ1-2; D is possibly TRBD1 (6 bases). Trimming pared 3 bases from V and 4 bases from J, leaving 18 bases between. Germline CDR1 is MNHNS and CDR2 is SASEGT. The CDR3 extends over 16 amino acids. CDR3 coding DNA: TGTGCCAGCAGTGATTATGTGAACAGGGCGATCTATGGCTACACCTTC. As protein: CASSDYVNRAIYGYTF.

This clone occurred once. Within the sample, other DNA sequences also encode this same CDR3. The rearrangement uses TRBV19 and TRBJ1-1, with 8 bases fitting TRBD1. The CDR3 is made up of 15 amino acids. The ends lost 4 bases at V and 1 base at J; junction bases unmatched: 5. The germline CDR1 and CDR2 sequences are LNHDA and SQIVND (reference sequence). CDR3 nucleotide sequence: TGTGCCAGTAGTAGGCAGGGGGCAAGGAACACTGAAGCTTTCTTT. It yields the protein CASSRQGARNTEAFF.

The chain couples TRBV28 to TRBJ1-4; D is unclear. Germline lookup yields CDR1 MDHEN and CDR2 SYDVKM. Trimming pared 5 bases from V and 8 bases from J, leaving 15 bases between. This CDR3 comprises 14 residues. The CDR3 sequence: CASSAGPQGEKLFF. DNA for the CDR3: TGTGCCAGCAGTGCGGGCCCCCAAGGGGAAAAACTGTTTTTT.

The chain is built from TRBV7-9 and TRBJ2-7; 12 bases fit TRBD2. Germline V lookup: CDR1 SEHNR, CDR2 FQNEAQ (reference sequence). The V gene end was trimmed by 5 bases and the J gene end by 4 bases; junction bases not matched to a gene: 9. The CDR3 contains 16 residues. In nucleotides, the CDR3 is TGTGCCAGCAGCCACCCCACTAGCGGGGGGATGTACGAGCAGTACTTC. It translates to CASSHPTSGGMYEQYF.

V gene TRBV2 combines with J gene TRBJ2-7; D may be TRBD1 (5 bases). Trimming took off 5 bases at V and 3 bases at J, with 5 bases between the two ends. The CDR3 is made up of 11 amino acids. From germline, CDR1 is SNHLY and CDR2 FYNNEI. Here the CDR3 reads CASSQGYEQYF. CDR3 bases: TGTGCCAGCAGTCAGGGCTACGAGCAGTACTTC.

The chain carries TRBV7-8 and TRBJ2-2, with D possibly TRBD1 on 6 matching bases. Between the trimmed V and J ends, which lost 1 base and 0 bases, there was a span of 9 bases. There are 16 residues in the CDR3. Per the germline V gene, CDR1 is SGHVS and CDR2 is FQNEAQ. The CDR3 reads CASSLVGHSNTGELFF. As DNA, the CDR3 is TGTGCCAGCAGCTTAGTGGGACATTCGAACACCGGGGAGCTGTTTTTT.

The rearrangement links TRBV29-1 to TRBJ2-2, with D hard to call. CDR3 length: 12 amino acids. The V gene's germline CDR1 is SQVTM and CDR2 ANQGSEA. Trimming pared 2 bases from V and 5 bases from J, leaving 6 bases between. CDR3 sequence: CSVERETGELFF. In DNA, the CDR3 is TGCAGCGTTGAACGAGAGACCGGGGAGCTGTTTTTT.

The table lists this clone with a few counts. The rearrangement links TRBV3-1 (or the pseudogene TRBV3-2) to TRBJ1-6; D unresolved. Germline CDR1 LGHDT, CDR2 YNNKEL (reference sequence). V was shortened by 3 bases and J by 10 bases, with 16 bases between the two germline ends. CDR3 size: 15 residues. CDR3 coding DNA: TGTGCCAGCAGCCACCCACTACCTAATTACTCACCCCTCCACTTT. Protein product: CASSHPLPNYSPLHF.

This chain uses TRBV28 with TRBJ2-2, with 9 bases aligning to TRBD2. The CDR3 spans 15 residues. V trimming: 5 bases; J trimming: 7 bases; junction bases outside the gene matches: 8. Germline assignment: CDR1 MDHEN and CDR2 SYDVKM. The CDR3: CASSRSGGRVGELFF. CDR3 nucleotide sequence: TGTGCCAGCAGTAGAAGCGGGGGGAGAGTCGGGGAGCTGTTTTTT.

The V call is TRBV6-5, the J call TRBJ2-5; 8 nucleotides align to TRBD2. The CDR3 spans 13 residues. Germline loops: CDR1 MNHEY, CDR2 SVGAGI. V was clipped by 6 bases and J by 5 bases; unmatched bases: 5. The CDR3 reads CASSGGARETQYF. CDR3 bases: TGTGCCAGCAGCGGGGGGGCGCGGGAGACCCAGTACTTC.

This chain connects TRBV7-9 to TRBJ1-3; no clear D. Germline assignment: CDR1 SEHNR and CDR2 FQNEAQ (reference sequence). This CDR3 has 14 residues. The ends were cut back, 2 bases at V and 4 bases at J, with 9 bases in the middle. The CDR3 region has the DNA TGTGCCAGCAGCTTAAGCTTACCGGGAAACACCATATATTTT. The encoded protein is CASSLSLPGNTIYF.

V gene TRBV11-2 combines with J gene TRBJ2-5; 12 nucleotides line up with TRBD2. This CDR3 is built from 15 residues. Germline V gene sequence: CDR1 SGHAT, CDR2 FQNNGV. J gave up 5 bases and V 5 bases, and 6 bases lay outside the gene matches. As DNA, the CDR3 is TGTGCCAGCAGCCCCGGACTAGCGGGGAGGGAGACCCAGTACTTC. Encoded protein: CASSPGLAGRETQYF.

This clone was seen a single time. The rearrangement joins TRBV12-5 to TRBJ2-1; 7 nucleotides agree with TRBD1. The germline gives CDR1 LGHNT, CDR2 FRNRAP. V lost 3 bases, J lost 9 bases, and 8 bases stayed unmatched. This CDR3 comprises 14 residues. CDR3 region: CASGFGPNRGEQFF. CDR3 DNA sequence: TGTGCTAGTGGTTTCGGGCCCAACAGGGGTGAGCAGTTCTTC.

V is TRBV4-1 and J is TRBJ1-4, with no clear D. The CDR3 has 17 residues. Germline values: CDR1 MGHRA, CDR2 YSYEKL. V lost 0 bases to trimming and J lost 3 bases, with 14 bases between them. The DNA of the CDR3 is TGCGCCAGCAGCCAAGAATACCCGGGGAAGTCTAATGAAAAACTGTTTTTT. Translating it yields CASSQEYPGKSNEKLFF.

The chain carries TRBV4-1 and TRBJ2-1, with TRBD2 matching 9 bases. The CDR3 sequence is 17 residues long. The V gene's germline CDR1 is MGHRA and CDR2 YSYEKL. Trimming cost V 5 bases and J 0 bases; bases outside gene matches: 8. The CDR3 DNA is TGCGCCAGCAGCACCCCTAGCGGGGCGAGCTCCTACAATGAGCAGTTCTTC. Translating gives CASSTPSGASSYNEQFF.

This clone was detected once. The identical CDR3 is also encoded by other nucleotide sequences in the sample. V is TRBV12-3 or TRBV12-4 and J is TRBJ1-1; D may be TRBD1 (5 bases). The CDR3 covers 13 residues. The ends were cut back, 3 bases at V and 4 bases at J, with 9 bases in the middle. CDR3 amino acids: CASSLGGGTEAFF. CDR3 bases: TGTGCCAGCAGTTTGGGGGGGGGCACTGAAGCTTTCTTT.

CDR3 in amino acids: CASSTPHSPLHF. The CDR3 DNA sequence: TGTGCCAGTAGTACCCCACACTCACCCCTCCACTTT. The chain uses TRBV19 and TRBJ1-6, with D uncertain. This CDR3 is built from 12 residues. Trimming left V 4 bases short and J 10 bases short, with 8 bases between. Germline V CDR1 and CDR2: LNHDA, SQIVND (reference sequence).

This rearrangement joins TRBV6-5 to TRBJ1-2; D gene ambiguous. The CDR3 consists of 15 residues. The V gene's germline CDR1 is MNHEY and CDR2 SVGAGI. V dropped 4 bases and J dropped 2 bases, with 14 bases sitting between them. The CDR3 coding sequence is TGTGCCAGCAGTTTAAACCGGTTAGCAAACTATGGCTACACCTTC. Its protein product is CASSLNRLANYGYTF.